This T cell receptor (beta chain) was found in a study of blood T cell repertoires in COVID-19. Looking at the study overall: T cells, B-cell-depleted T cells, or PBMCs provided the cDNA or gDNA that served as material.

Authors' analysis steps: How many nucleated cells were present was estimated from reference gene primer amplification. Clones were sequenced by immunoSEQ multiplex PCR, and TCRdb holds only the in-frame ones, with some missing. Clonal size and the V and J genes are those of that table, whereas D and trimming came from the DNA. Here the sample spans about 250,000 clones, approximately 88% being singletons. This CDR3 has 16 residues. CDR1 is SGHNT and CDR2 is YYREEE in the germline V gene (reference sequence). Trimming stripped 2 bases from V and 5 bases from J, with 19 bases between. Followed over time, Seattle patients had been enrolled while infection was active.

This rearrangement joins TRBV5-4 to TRBJ1-2; tentatively, D is TRBD1 (5 bases). This sequence was found in a woman in her 30s with COVID-19, enrolled during active disease. The sample was peripheral blood. The CDR3 loop reads CASSFEQDLLKYGYTF. DNA for the CDR3: TGTGCCAGCAGCTTTGAACAGGATTTACTTAAGTATGGCTACACCTTC.